The rows below give T cell receptor beta chains drawn from one sample of a study of shared clonotypes between healthy human individuals. Clones were sequenced by immunoSEQ multiplex PCR, and TCRdb holds only the in-frame ones, with some missing. The sample consists of around 95,000 clones, roughly 50% of them appearing once. The sequenced material came from PBMCs. These receptors originate from a woman aged 40 to 55 in good health. Some clones in this sample may be carry-over from other donors' samples. Each CDR3 is given with its conserved first and last residue. Each record gives: J gene, V gene, clone size, D gene, CDR3 protein, CDR3 DNA. A D gene is named only where the DNA matches it firmly. Some rows have no size entry. The others give once, few or many, or a class for an expanded clone.

j_gene: TRBJ2-7; v_gene: TRBV10-2; abundance: many; d_gene: NA; CDR3aa: CASRGTYTKEQYF; CDR3nt: TGCGCCAGCCGAGGGACGTACACTAAGGAGCAGTACTTC
j_gene: TRBJ1-1; v_gene: TRBV27; abundance: few; d_gene: NA; CDR3aa: CASRRTANTEAFF; CDR3nt: TGTGCCAGCAGAAGGACAGCCAACACTGAAGCTTTCTTT
j_gene: TRBJ2-6; v_gene: TRBV30; abundance: medium-sized; d_gene: NA; CDR3aa: CAWSRIGSVGANVLTF; CDR3nt: TGTGCCTGGAGTCGCATCGGGTCCGTCGGGGCCAACGTCCTGACTTTC
j_gene: TRBJ2-7; v_gene: TRBV5-1; abundance: NA; d_gene: TRBD1; CDR3aa: CASSRTGNEQYF; CDR3nt: TGCGCCAGCAGCCGGACAGGAAACGAGCAGTACTTC
j_gene: TRBJ2-1; v_gene: TRBV2; abundance: NA; d_gene: NA; CDR3aa: CASSEEGGAYNEQFF; CDR3nt: TGTGCCAGCAGTGAAGAAGGGGGGGCCTACAATGAGCAGTTCTTC
j_gene: TRBJ2-1; v_gene: TRBV7-2; abundance: NA; d_gene: TRBD2; CDR3aa: CASSLDSGHYNEQFF; CDR3nt: TGTGCCAGCAGCTTAGATAGCGGGCACTACAATGAGCAGTTCTTC
j_gene: TRBJ2-7; v_gene: TRBV30; abundance: few; d_gene: NA; CDR3aa: CAWSLGFYEQYF; CDR3nt: TGTGCCTGGAGCCTAGGGTTCTACGAGCAGTACTTC
j_gene: TRBJ2-7; v_gene: TRBV7-3; abundance: few; d_gene: TRBD1; CDR3aa: CASSPTGGGGEQYF; CDR3nt: TGTGCCAGCAGCCCTACAGGGGGCGGCGGGGAGCAGTACTTC
j_gene: TRBJ1-2; v_gene: TRBV30; abundance: NA; d_gene: NA; CDR3aa: CAWRLGQELDGYTF; CDR3nt: TGTGCCTGGAGGCTTGGTCAGGAGTTAGATGGCTACACCTTC
j_gene: TRBJ1-4; v_gene: TRBV30; abundance: NA; d_gene: TRBD1; CDR3aa: CAWLTGGNEKLFF; CDR3nt: TGTGCCTGGTTGACAGGGGGGAATGAAAAACTGTTTTTT
j_gene: TRBJ2-7; v_gene: TRBV11-2; abundance: many; d_gene: NA; CDR3aa: CASSLDRAAYEQYF; CDR3nt: TGTGCCAGCAGCTTAGATAGGGCAGCCTACGAGCAGTACTTC
j_gene: TRBJ1-1; v_gene: TRBV30; abundance: few; d_gene: NA; CDR3aa: CAWGLDRNTEAFF; CDR3nt: TGTGCCTGGGGTCTCGACCGCAACACTGAAGCTTTCTTT
j_gene: TRBJ2-3; v_gene: TRBV2; abundance: NA; d_gene: NA; CDR3aa: CASGQGMDTQYF; CDR3nt: TGTGCCAGCGGTCAGGGCATGGATACGCAGTATTTT
j_gene: TRBJ1-5; v_gene: TRBV5-4; abundance: NA; d_gene: NA; CDR3aa: CATSPRPGQIIGNQPQHF; CDR3nt: TGTGCCACCTCCCCCCGACCGGGACAAATTATAGGCAATCAGCCCCAGCATTTT
j_gene: TRBJ2-5; v_gene: TRBV29-1; abundance: many; d_gene: TRBD2; CDR3aa: CSVVAGVWETQYF; CDR3nt: TGCAGCGTTGTGGCGGGAGTATGGGAGACCCAGTACTTC
j_gene: TRBJ1-4; v_gene: TRBV30; abundance: NA; d_gene: NA; CDR3aa: CAWREGVEDEKLFF; CDR3nt: TGTGCCTGGAGGGAAGGTGTGGAGGATGAAAAACTGTTTTTT
j_gene: TRBJ1-4; v_gene: TRBV5-6; abundance: NA; d_gene: NA; CDR3aa: CASSFGTNEKLFF; CDR3nt: TGTGCCAGCAGCTTTGGGACTAATGAAAAACTGTTTTTT
j_gene: TRBJ2-7; v_gene: TRBV4-2; abundance: NA; d_gene: TRBD2; CDR3aa: CASSQGLAGVYEQYF; CDR3nt: TGTGCCAGCAGCCAAGGGCTGGCGGGAGTATACGAGCAGTACTTC
j_gene: TRBJ2-1; v_gene: TRBV2; abundance: few; d_gene: NA; CDR3aa: CASRRGNNEQFF; CDR3nt: TGTGCCAGCAGAAGAGGTAACAATGAGCAGTTCTTC
j_gene: TRBJ2-2; v_gene: TRBV5-4; abundance: many; d_gene: TRBD2; CDR3aa: CASRRLAGADTGELFF; CDR3nt: TGTGCCAGCAGACGACTAGCGGGAGCGGACACCGGGGAGCTGTTTTTT
j_gene: TRBJ2-1; v_gene: TRBV18; abundance: NA; d_gene: NA; CDR3aa: CASSPPGSNEQFF; CDR3nt: TGTGCCAGCTCACCACCCGGCAGCAATGAGCAGTTCTTC
j_gene: TRBJ1-1; v_gene: TRBV4-3; abundance: few; d_gene: NA; CDR3aa: CASSQDQGGGREAFF; CDR3nt: TGCGCCAGCAGCCAAGACCAGGGAGGGGGGAGAGAAGCTTTCTTT
j_gene: TRBJ2-7; v_gene: TRBV29-1; abundance: NA; d_gene: TRBD1; CDR3aa: CSVKAPTGRSSYEQYF; CDR3nt: TGCAGCGTTAAAGCACCGACAGGGAGAAGCTCCTACGAGCAGTACTTC
j_gene: TRBJ2-7; v_gene: TRBV29-1; abundance: NA; d_gene: TRBD2; CDR3aa: CSGTAGPSYEQYF; CDR3nt: TGCAGCGGAACAGCGGGACCTTCCTACGAGCAGTACTTC
j_gene: TRBJ1-4; v_gene: TRBV28; abundance: NA; d_gene: NA; CDR3aa: CASSTSGTANEKLFF; CDR3nt: TGTGCCAGCAGTACCTCAGGGACTGCTAATGAAAAACTGTTTTTT
j_gene: TRBJ2-5; v_gene: TRBV7-9; abundance: few; d_gene: NA; CDR3aa: CASSTRWSETQYF; CDR3nt: TGTGCCAGCAGCACCCGCTGGTCTGAGACCCAGTACTTC
j_gene: TRBJ2-1; v_gene: TRBV9; abundance: once; d_gene: TRBD1; CDR3aa: CAGSVVAQGAVGNEQFF; CDR3nt: TGTGCCGGCAGCGTAGTAGCCCAGGGGGCGGTGGGCAATGAGCAGTTCTTC
j_gene: TRBJ1-2; v_gene: TRBV11-2; abundance: many; d_gene: NA; CDR3aa: CASSSLGGGYTF; CDR3nt: TGTGCCAGCAGCTCTTTGGGGGGCGGCTACACCTTC
j_gene: TRBJ2-7; v_gene: TRBV27; abundance: many; d_gene: NA; CDR3aa: CASSFALGDYEQYF; CDR3nt: TGTGCCAGCAGTTTCGCCTTGGGCGACTACGAGCAGTACTTC
j_gene: TRBJ2-1; v_gene: TRBV18; abundance: NA; d_gene: NA; CDR3aa: CASSRNNNEQFF; CDR3nt: TGTGCCAGCTCACGGAATAACAATGAGCAGTTCTTC
j_gene: TRBJ1-5; v_gene: TRBV6-5; abundance: NA; d_gene: TRBD1; CDR3aa: CASSIGQGYRPQHF; CDR3nt: TGTGCCAGCAGCATCGGACAGGGATATCGGCCCCAGCATTTT
j_gene: TRBJ2-7; v_gene: TRBV18; abundance: many; d_gene: NA; CDR3aa: CASSPETGSYEQYF; CDR3nt: TGTGCCAGCTCACCAGAGACGGGCTCCTACGAGCAGTACTTC
j_gene: TRBJ1-2; v_gene: TRBV2; abundance: many; d_gene: TRBD1; CDR3aa: CASSPDRVRDDYGYTF; CDR3nt: TGTGCCAGCAGTCCGGACAGGGTTCGGGACGACTATGGCTACACCTTC
j_gene: TRBJ2-3; v_gene: TRBV29-1; abundance: NA; d_gene: NA; CDR3aa: CSALRELYTDTQYF; CDR3nt: TGCAGCGCTTTACGGGAGCTTTACACAGATACGCAGTATTTT
j_gene: TRBJ2-5; v_gene: TRBV5-1; abundance: NA; d_gene: TRBD1; CDR3aa: CASRARGRETQYF; CDR3nt: TGTGCCAGCAGGGCCAGGGGGCGGGAGACCCAGTACTTC
j_gene: TRBJ2-6; v_gene: TRBV6-5; abundance: once; d_gene: NA; CDR3aa: CASSYSYSGANVLTF; CDR3nt: TGTGCCAGCAGTTACTCGTACTCTGGGGCCAACGTCCTGACTTTC
j_gene: TRBJ2-7; v_gene: TRBV5-1; abundance: NA; d_gene: TRBD1; CDR3aa: CASSPGQARTYEQYF; CDR3nt: TGCGCCAGCAGCCCCGGACAGGCAAGGACCTACGAGCAGTACTTC
j_gene: TRBJ2-7; v_gene: TRBV10-1; abundance: many; d_gene: TRBD1; CDR3aa: CASGTGTYEQYF; CDR3nt: TGCGCCAGCGGGACAGGAACCTACGAGCAGTACTTC
j_gene: TRBJ2-5; v_gene: TRBV20-1; abundance: many; d_gene: NA; CDR3aa: CSAHTPETQYF; CDR3nt: TGCAGTGCTCACACCCCGGAGACCCAGTACTTC
j_gene: TRBJ2-7; v_gene: TRBV5-8; abundance: few; d_gene: TRBD2; CDR3aa: CASSASGSNFYEQYF; CDR3nt: TGTGCCAGCAGCGCTAGCGGGAGTAATTTTTACGAGCAGTACTTC
j_gene: TRBJ1-3; v_gene: TRBV30; abundance: many; d_gene: NA; CDR3aa: CAWHIFSGNTIYF; CDR3nt: TGTGCCTGGCACATATTCTCTGGAAACACCATATATTTT
j_gene: TRBJ2-5; v_gene: TRBV5-1; abundance: NA; d_gene: NA; CDR3aa: CASSLTDLQETQYF; CDR3nt: TGCGCCAGCAGCTTGACGGACCTTCAAGAGACCCAGTACTTC
j_gene: TRBJ2-1; v_gene: TRBV9; abundance: NA; d_gene: NA; CDR3aa: CASSVAPGATSKPFF; CDR3nt: NA
j_gene: TRBJ1-2; v_gene: TRBV28; abundance: many; d_gene: TRBD1; CDR3aa: CASSSGQGYGYTF; CDR3nt: TGTGCCAGCAGTTCCGGACAGGGCTATGGCTACACCTTC
j_gene: TRBJ2-4; v_gene: TRBV5-4; abundance: NA; d_gene: TRBD2; CDR3aa: CASSLRGGAKNIQYF; CDR3nt: TGTGCCAGCAGCTTGCGCGGGGGGGCCAAAAACATTCAGTACTTC
j_gene: TRBJ2-7; v_gene: TRBV18; abundance: NA; d_gene: TRBD1; CDR3aa: CASSPGTVSYEQYF; CDR3nt: TGTGCCAGCTCACCCGGGACAGTTTCCTACGAGCAGTACTTC
j_gene: TRBJ1-2; v_gene: TRBV5-8; abundance: NA; d_gene: NA; CDR3aa: CASSLGPGWSGYTF; CDR3nt: TGTGCCAGCAGCTTGGGCCCGGGTTGGAGTGGCTACACCTTC
j_gene: TRBJ1-1; v_gene: TRBV29-1; abundance: few; d_gene: NA; CDR3aa: CSVDLERNTEAFF; CDR3nt: TGCAGCGTTGATCTTGAAAGGAACACTGAAGCTTTCTTT
j_gene: TRBJ2-2; v_gene: TRBV5-1; abundance: few; d_gene: NA; CDR3aa: CASSLRTGMTGELFF; CDR3nt: TGCGCCAGCAGCTTAAGGACTGGAATGACCGGGGAGCTGTTTTTT
j_gene: TRBJ1-1; v_gene: TRBV10-3; abundance: NA; d_gene: NA; CDR3aa: CAISDADNMNTEAFF; CDR3nt: TGTGCCATCAGTGATGCCGACAACATGAACACTGAAGCTTTCTTT
j_gene: TRBJ1-4; v_gene: TRBV30; abundance: many; d_gene: NA; CDR3aa: CAWSEGLEEKLFF; CDR3nt: TGTGCCTGGAGTGAAGGGTTGGAGGAAAAACTGTTTTTT
j_gene: TRBJ1-1; v_gene: TRBV9; abundance: many; d_gene: NA; CDR3aa: CASSVGPPGPGTEAFF; CDR3nt: TGTGCCAGCAGCGTAGGCCCCCCCGGACCGGGGACTGAAGCTTTCTTT
j_gene: TRBJ1-5; v_gene: TRBV19; abundance: NA; d_gene: NA; CDR3aa: CASRRLRDRVAQPQHF; CDR3nt: TGTGCCAGTAGAAGACTCCGGGATAGAGTCGCTCAGCCCCAGCATTTT
j_gene: TRBJ2-7; v_gene: TRBV9; abundance: NA; d_gene: NA; CDR3aa: CASSALRAGYEQYF; CDR3nt: TGTGCCAGCAGCGCCCTTAGAGCGGGCTACGAGCAGTACTTC
j_gene: TRBJ2-3; v_gene: TRBV29-1; abundance: few; d_gene: NA; CDR3aa: CSVAGTEKSSTDTQYF; CDR3nt: TGCAGCGTGGCCGGGACGGAGAAGTCTAGCACAGATACGCAGTATTTT